This T cell receptor beta chain was retrieved from a study of Ad26.COV2.S vaccination and SARS-CoV-2 variants. Study as a whole: Once, or twice with 56 days between doses, Ad26.COV2.S was given intramuscularly.

Treatment in this sample: roughly 18 received Ad26.COV2.S at low or high dose, single or two shots; 5 received placebo; per-sample allocation not given. Sampling occurred on day 63 after the first vaccine or placebo injection. Boston hosted the donor, who was an adult aged 18-55 years. Only in-frame clones appear in the TCRdb table, and some are missing; sequencing was by immunoSEQ multiplex PCR. Here the sample spans about 400,000 clones, 80% to 90% being singletons. V was trimmed by 2 bases and J by 8 bases, leaving 21 bases between them. The length of the CDR3 is 17 residues. The sequence was collected from a person aged 18-65 years who received the Ad26.COV2.S COVID-19 vaccine or a placebo. The chain employs TRBV23-1 and TRBJ1-4, with D possibly TRBD1 on 5 matching bases. TRBV23-1 falls under the ORF class, with uncertain function. Sample: peripheral blood, taken in a trial of Ad26.COV2.S vaccine versus placebo. The CDR3 coding sequence is TGCGCCAGCAGTCAACCGGGTAGTGGGGGTGGAGGGGAAAAACTGTTTTTT. As protein: CASSQPGSGGGGEKLFF.